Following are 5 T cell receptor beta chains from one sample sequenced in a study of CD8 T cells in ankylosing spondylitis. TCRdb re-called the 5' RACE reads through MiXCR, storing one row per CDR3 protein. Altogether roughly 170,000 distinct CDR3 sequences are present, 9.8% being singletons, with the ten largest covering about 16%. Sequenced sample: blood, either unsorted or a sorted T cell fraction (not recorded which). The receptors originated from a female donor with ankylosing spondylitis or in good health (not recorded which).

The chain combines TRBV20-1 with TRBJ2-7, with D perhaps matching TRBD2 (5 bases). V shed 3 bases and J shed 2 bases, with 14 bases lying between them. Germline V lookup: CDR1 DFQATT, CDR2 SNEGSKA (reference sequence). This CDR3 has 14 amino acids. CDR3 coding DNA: TGCAGTGCTAGGGGGAGCGGTCATACCTACGAGCAGTACTTC. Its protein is CSARGSGHTYEQYF.

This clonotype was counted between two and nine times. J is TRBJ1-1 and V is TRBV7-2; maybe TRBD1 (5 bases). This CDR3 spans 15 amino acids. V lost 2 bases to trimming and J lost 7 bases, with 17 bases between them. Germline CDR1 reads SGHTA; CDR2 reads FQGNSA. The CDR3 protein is CASSLKWGGLNEAFF. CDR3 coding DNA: TGTGCCAGCAGCTTAAAGTGGGGGGGGTTGAATGAAGCTTTCTTT.

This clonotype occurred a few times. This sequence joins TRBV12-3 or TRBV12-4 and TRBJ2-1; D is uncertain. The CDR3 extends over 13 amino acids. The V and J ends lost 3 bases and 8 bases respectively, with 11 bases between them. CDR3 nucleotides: TGTGCCAGCAGTTTTGCCATAATCGATGAGCAGTTCTTC. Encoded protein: CASSFAIIDEQFF.

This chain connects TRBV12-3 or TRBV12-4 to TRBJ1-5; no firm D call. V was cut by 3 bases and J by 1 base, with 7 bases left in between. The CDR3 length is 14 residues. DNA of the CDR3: TGTGCCAGCAGTTTTCAGGCAAGCAATCAGCCCCAGCATTTT. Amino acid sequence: CASSFQASNQPQHF.

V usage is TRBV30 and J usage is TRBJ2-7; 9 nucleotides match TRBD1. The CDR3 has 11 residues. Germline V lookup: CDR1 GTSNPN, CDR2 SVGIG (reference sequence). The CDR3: CAFDRGYEQYF. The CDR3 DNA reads TGTGCTTTTGACAGGGGGTACGAGCAGTACTTC.